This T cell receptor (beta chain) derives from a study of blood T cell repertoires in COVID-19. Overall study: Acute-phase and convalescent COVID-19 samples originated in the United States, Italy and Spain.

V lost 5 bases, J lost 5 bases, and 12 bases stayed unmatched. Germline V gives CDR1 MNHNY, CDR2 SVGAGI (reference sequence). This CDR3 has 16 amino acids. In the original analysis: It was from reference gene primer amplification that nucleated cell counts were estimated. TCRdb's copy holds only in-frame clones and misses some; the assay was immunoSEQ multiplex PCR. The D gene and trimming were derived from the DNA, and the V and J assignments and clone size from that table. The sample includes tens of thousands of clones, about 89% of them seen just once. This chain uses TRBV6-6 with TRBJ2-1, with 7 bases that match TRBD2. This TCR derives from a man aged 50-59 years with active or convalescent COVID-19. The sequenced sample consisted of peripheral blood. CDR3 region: CASSPRGISGHNEQFF. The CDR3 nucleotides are TGTGCCAGCAGTCCGAGAGGGATTAGCGGGCACAATGAGCAGTTCTTC.